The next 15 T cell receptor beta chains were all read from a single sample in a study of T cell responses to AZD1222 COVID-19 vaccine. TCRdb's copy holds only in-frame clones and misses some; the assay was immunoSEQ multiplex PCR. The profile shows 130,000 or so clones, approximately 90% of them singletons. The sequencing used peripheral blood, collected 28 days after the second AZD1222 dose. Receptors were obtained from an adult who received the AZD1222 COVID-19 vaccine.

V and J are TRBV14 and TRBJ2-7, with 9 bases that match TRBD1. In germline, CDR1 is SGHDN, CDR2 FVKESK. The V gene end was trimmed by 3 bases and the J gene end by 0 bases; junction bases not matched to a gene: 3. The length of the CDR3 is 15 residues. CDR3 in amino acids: CASSQGTGNSYEQYF. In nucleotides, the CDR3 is TGTGCCAGCAGCCAGGGGACAGGGAACTCCTACGAGCAGTACTTC. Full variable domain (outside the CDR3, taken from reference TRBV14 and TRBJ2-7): EAGVTQFPSHSVIEKGQTVTLRCDPISGHDNLYWYRRVMGKEIKFLLHFVKESKQDESGMPNNRFLAERTGGTYSTLKVQPAELEDSGVYFCASSQGTGNSYEQYFGPGTRLTVT.

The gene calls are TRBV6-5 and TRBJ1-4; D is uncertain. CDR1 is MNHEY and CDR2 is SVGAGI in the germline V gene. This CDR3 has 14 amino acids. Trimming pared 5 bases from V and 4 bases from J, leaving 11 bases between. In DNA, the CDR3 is TGTGCCAGCAGTAATATACAGAATAATGAAAAACTGTTTTTT. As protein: CASSNIQNNEKLFF.

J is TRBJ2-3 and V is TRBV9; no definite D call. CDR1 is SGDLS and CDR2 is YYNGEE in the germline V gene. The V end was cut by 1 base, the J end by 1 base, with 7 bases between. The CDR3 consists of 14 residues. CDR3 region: CASSVKSGTDTQYF. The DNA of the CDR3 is TGTGCCAGCAGCGTAAAGAGCGGCACAGATACGCAGTATTTT.

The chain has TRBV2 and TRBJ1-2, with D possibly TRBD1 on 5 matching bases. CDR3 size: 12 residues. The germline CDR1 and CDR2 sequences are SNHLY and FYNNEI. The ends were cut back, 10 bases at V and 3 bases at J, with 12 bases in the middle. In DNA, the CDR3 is TGTGCCACCGCCCGGGACTACTATGGCTACACCTTC. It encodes CATARDYYGYTF.

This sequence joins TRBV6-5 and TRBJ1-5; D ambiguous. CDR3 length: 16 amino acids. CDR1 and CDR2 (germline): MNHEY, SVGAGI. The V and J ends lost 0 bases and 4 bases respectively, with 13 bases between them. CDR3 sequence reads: CASSYSRSAWNQPQHF. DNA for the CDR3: TGTGCCAGCAGTTACTCGAGGTCAGCATGGAATCAGCCCCAGCATTTT.

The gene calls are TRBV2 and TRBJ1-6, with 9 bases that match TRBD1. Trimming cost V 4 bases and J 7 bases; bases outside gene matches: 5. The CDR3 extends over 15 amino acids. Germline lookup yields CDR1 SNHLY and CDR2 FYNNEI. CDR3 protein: CASSGPGQGNSPLHF. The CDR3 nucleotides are TGTGCCAGCAGTGGCCCTGGACAGGGGAATTCACCCCTCCACTTT. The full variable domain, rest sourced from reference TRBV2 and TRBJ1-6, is EPEVTQTPSHQVTQMGQEVILRCVPISNHLYFYWYRQILGQKVEFLVSFYNNEISEKSEIFDDQFSVERPDGSNFTLKIRSTKLEDSAMYFCASSGPGQGNSPLHFGNGTRLTVT.

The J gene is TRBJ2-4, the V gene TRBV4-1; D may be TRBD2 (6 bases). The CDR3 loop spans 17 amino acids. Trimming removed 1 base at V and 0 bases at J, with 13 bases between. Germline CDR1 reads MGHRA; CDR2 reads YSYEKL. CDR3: CASSQVGLNLAKNIQYF. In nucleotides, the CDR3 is TGCGCCAGCAGCCAAGTGGGACTCAATCTAGCCAAAAACATTCAGTACTTC.

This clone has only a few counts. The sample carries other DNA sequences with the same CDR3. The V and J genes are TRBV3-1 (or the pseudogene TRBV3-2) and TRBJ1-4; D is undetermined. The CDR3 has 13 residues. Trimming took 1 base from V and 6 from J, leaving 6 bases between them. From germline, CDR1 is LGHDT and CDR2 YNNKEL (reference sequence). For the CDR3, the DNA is TGTGCCAGCAGCCAAGGCCTTGATGAAAAACTGTTTTTT. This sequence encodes CASSQGLDEKLFF.

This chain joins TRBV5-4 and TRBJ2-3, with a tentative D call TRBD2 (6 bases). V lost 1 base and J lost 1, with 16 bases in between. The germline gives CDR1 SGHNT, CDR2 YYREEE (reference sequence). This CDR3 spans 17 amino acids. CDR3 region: CASSLSDGGTGTDTQYF. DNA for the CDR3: TGTGCCAGCAGCTTGTCGGATGGAGGGACTGGCACAGATACGCAGTATTTT. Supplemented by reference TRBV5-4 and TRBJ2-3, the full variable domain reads ETGVTQSPTHLIKTRGQQVTLRCSSQSGHNTVSWYQQALGQGPQFIFQYYREEENGRGNFPPRFSGLQFPNYSSELNVNALELDDSALYLCASSLSDGGTGTDTQYFGPGTRLTVL.

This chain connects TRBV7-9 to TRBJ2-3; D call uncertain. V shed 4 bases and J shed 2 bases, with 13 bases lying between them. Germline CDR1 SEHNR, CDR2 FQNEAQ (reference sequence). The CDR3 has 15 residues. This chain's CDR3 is CASSSVRLHTDTQYF. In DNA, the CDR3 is TGTGCCAGCAGCTCGGTCCGACTCCACACAGATACGCAGTATTTT.

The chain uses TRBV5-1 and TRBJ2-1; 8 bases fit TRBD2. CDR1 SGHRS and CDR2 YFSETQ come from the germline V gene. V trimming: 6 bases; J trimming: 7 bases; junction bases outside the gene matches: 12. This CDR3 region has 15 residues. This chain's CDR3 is CASTRGGQDVNEQFF. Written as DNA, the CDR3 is TGCGCCAGCACCCGGGGGGGGCAGGACGTGAATGAGCAGTTCTTC.

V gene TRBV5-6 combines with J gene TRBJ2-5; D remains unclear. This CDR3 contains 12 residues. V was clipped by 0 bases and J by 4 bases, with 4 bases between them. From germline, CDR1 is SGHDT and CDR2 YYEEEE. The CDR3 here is CASSLVTETQYF. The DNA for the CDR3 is TGTGCCAGCAGCTTGGTGACAGAGACCCAGTACTTC.

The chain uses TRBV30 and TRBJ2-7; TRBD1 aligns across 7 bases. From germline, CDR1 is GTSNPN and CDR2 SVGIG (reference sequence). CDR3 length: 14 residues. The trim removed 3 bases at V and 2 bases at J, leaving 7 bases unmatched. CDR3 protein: CAWSHGQAPYEQYF. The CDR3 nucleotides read TGTGCCTGGAGCCACGGACAGGCCCCCTACGAGCAGTACTTC.

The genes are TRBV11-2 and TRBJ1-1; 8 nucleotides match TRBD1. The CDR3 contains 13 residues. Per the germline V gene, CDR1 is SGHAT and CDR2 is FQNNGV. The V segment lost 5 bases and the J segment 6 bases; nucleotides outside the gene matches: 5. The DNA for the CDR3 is TGTGCCAGCAGCCCCGACAGGGGCTCTGAAGCTTTCTTT. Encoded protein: CASSPDRGSEAFF.

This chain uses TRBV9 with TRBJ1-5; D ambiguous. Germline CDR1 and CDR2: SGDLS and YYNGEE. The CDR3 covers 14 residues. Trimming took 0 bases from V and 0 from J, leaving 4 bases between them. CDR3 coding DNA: TGTGCCAGCAGCGTAGACTATAGCAATCAGCCCCAGCATTTT. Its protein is CASSVDYSNQPQHF.